This TCR beta chain was sequenced in a study of T-cell memory formation after mild COVID-19. Study summary: TCR clusters were mostly confined to one donor each. General observations from the study: Mostly located in CM and EM were contracting CD4+ clones, with contracting CD8+ clones located in EMRA.

TCRdb re-called the 5' RACE reads through MiXCR, storing one row per CDR3 protein. This sample has about 620,000 distinct CDR3 sequences, with 18% found just once. Germline V gene lookup returns CDR1 SGHKS and CDR2 YYEKEE (reference sequence). V was shortened by 4 bases and J by 6 bases, with 14 bases between the two germline ends. This CDR3 is 13 amino acids long. A few counts support this clonotype. Its target is not known. The receptor comes from an adult woman who had mild COVID-19 (a few samples of this study predate the infection). Cell type and time point are not known. The chain is built from TRBV5-5 and TRBJ2-7; D remains unclear. The sequencing sample was made of PBMCs or a T cell subset sorted from them (not recorded which). Here the CDR3 reads CASSPPSGAEQYF. The DNA for the CDR3 is TGTGCCAGCAGCCCCCCCTCCGGCGCCGAGCAGTACTTC.